The clone carrying this T cell receptor beta chain was seen a handful of times. The antigen remains unidentified. This specimen belongs to a study of T cell repertoires in cytomegalovirus infection. Study in general: CMV infection together with matching HLA type was indicated by public TCR beta signatures.

Study conclusions and caveats: Accumulated public TCR beta family frequency recognized individuals carrying CMV together with the relevant HLA. CMV-specific TCR beta clonotypes restricted by HLA-C dominated the ex vivo response.

TCRdb fed the reads into MiXCR, producing one record per CDR3 protein. Seen here are a few hundred thousand distinct CDR3 sequences, about 25% observed once, and the top ten hold around 13%. Sequencing was done on a sample of PBMCs. The sequence was collected from a human donor in good health (CMV status not recorded). Some clones in this sample may be carry-over from other donors' samples.

The CDR3 DNA reads TGTGCCAGCAGCTTAACTCGGACTAGCGGGGGTGGGTTCTTC. Translating gives CASSLTRTSGGGFF. V and J are TRBV7-2 and TRBJ2-1; 13 positions match TRBD2. CDR1 and CDR2 from the germline V gene are SGHTA and FQGNSA. The CDR3 covers 14 residues. The V and J ends lost 2 bases and 15 bases, in that order; junction bases with no gene match: 7. The full variable domain, with the rest looked up from reference TRBV7-2 and TRBJ2-1, is GAGVSQSPSNKVTEKGKDVELRCDPISGHTALYWYRQSLGQGLEFLIYFQGNSAPDKSGLPSDRFSAERTGGSVSTLTIQRTQQEDSAVYLCASSLTRTSGGGFFGPGTRLTVL.